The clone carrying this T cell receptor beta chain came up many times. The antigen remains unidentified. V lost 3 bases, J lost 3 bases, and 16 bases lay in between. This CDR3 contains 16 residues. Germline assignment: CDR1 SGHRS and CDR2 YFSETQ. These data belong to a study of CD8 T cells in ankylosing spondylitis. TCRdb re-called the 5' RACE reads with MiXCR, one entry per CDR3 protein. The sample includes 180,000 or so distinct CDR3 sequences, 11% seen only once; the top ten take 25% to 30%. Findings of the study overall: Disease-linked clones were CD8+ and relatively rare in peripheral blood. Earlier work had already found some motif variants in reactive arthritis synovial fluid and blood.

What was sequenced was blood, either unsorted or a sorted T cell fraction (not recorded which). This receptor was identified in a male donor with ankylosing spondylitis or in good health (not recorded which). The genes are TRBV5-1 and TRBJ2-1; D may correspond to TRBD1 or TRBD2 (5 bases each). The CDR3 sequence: CASSSTPGPIYNEQFF. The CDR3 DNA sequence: TGCGCCAGCAGCTCAACCCCGGGACCTATCTACAATGAGCAGTTCTTC.